What follows is one T cell receptor beta chain and its context. No antigen is known for it. The J segment lost 5 bases and the V segment lost 3 bases, leaving 6 bases of the junction unmatched. From germline, CDR1 is MNHEY and CDR2 SMNVEV (reference sequence). This CDR3 comprises 14 residues. The sample originates from a study of molecular identifiers for immune sequencing clone quantification. Study results and caveats: Clones above 20 RNA copies contained over 99% of effector molecules and under 1% of naive molecules.

TCRdb independently ran MiXCR on the PCR reads; one entry per CDR3 protein. The table records under 100,000 distinct CDR3 sequences, about 23% of them present only once. Sequencing was performed on naive CD8+ T cells from blood, with Jurkat cell RNA spiked in. The subset here: FACS-sorted CD8+CD4-CCR7+CD45RA+ naive T cells. This TCR derives from a human donor in good health. Some libraries in this study had Jurkat cell RNA spiked in. This sequence joins TRBV27 and TRBJ2-5; 7 bases map to TRBD1. This chain's CDR3 is CASSLQGVWETQYF. The CDR3 DNA follows: TGTGCCAGCAGTTTGCAGGGGGTTTGGGAGACCCAGTACTTC.